The 21 T cell receptor beta chains reported below all come from one sample, sequenced in a study of cytomegalovirus exposure and HLA in healthy donors. Primers: 60 Vbeta forward and 13 Jbeta reverse. Data came from immunoSEQ multiplex PCR; TCRdb stores just in-frame clones and leaves some out. The sample records fewer than 70,000 clones, roughly four fifths being singletons. The sample taken for sequencing was PBMCs. These receptors all stem from a woman in her sixties or seventies in good health and CMV-seropositive.

This chain joins TRBV30 and TRBJ2-1; 10 bases align to TRBD2. Germline V gene lookup returns CDR1 GTSNPN and CDR2 SVGIG (reference sequence). This CDR3 region has 14 residues. V trimming: 2 bases; J trimming: 4 bases; junction bases outside the gene matches: 2. The CDR3 DNA reads TGTGCCTGGAGTATTAGCGGGGGGTACAATGAGCAGTTCTTC. This gives the protein CAWSISGGYNEQFF. The full variable domain, rest sourced from reference TRBV30 and TRBJ2-1, is SQTIHQWPATLVQPVGSPLSLECTVEGTSNPNLYWYRQAAGRGLQLLFYSVGIGQISSEVPQNLSASRPQDRQFILSSKKLLLSDSGFYLCAWSISGGYNEQFFGPGTRLTVL.

The chain links TRBV5-1 to TRBJ2-1, with 7 bases matching TRBD2. Germline lookup yields CDR1 SGHRS and CDR2 YFSETQ. The CDR3 consists of 15 residues. V lost 0 bases, J lost 2 bases, and 2 bases stayed unmatched. CDR3 amino acids: CASSLDAGAYNEQFF. The DNA for the CDR3 is TGCGCCAGCAGCTTGGATGCGGGAGCCTACAATGAGCAGTTCTTC.

This chain uses TRBV4-2 with TRBJ1-1; no reliable D call. V dropped 1 base and J dropped 6 bases, with 15 bases sitting between them. The CDR3 is 15 amino acids. Germline CDR1 reads LGHNA; CDR2 reads YNFKEQ. CDR3: CASSQVLASGSEAFF. CDR3 nucleotides: TGTGCCAGCAGCCAAGTGTTGGCCTCTGGTTCTGAAGCTTTCTTT.

The rearrangement uses TRBV7-3 and TRBJ2-7; D perhaps matches TRBD1 (6 bases). The ends were cut back, 6 bases at V and 6 bases at J, with 15 bases in the middle. This CDR3 is built from 13 residues. Germline CDR1 and CDR2: SGHTA and FQGTGA. Here the CDR3 reads CASRRNTGSEQYF. DNA for the CDR3: TGTGCCAGCAGACGAAATACAGGGTCCGAGCAGTACTTC.

V usage is TRBV30 and J usage is TRBJ2-7, with D perhaps TRBD1 (6 bases). The germline V and J ends were trimmed by 7 bases and 6 bases, with 22 bases remaining between them. Per the germline V gene, CDR1 is GTSNPN and CDR2 is SVGIG (reference sequence). This CDR3 is 14 amino acids long. CDR3 sequence: CASSPGTLMGEQYF. CDR3 DNA sequence: TGTGCCTCTAGTCCCGGGACATTAATGGGCGAGCAGTACTTC.

The chain employs TRBV29-1 and TRBJ1-5; tentatively, D is TRBD1 (5 bases). Germline CDR1 and CDR2: SQVTM and ANQGSEA. Trimming took 5 bases from V and 6 from J, leaving 17 bases between them. This CDR3 spans 14 amino acids. The CDR3 protein is CSVTAGTRGQPQHF. As DNA, the CDR3 is TGCAGCGTTACAGCCGGGACTAGAGGTCAGCCCCAGCATTTT.

Comments on this clone: Relative to the germline gene, one junction end is altered; a read error may explain this. The rearrangement uses TRBV7-7 and TRBJ1-4; D unresolved. Germline loops: CDR1 SSHAT, CDR2 FNYEAQ (reference sequence). This CDR3 is 15 amino acids long. The CDR3 here is CASSLSGATNEKLFF. The CDR3 region has the DNA TGTGCTAGCAGCTTATCCGGAGCAACTAATGAAAAACTGTTTTTT.

Only a few counts were recorded for this clone. The chain couples TRBV6-1 to TRBJ1-1, with D uncertain. Germline CDR1 is MNHNS and CDR2 is SASEGT. Trimming left V 6 bases short and J 2 bases short, with 13 bases between. The CDR3 covers 14 residues. CDR3 sequence reads: CASRHRTLNTEAFF. In DNA form, the CDR3 reads TGTGCCAGCAGGCACAGAACCTTAAACACTGAAGCTTTCTTT.

This clone was counted a few times. The CDR3 nucleotides read TGTGCCAGCACCACCGACAGGGGAGGACTGGGCGAGCAGTACTTC. Encoded protein: CASTTDRGGLGEQYF. This rearrangement joins TRBV11-2 to TRBJ2-7; 8 bases agree with TRBD1. The CDR3 contains 15 residues. The V gene's germline CDR1 is SGHAT and CDR2 FQNNGV. V was clipped by 7 bases and J by 6 bases; unmatched bases: 14.

The rearrangement links TRBV5-1 to TRBJ2-7; the match to TRBD1 covers 7 bases. J gave up 3 bases and V 4 bases, and 10 bases lay outside the gene matches. Germline V gene lookup returns CDR1 SGHRS and CDR2 YFSETQ. The CDR3 extends over 15 amino acids. The CDR3 sequence is CASSPRQGEGYEQYF. The CDR3 region has the DNA TGCGCCAGCAGCCCTCGACAGGGAGAAGGCTACGAGCAGTACTTC.

The chain links TRBV7-4 to TRBJ1-5; D ambiguous. Germline loops: CDR1 SGHVT, CDR2 SQSDAQ. The CDR3 totals 16 residues. Deletions cut 4 bases from V and 4 bases from J, with 17 bases between. CDR3 sequence: CASSSPVGQYNQPQHF. The CDR3 DNA sequence: TGTGCCAGCAGCTCCCCGGTGGGCCAGTATAATCAGCCCCAGCATTTT.

The chain employs TRBV7-3 and TRBJ2-7; D may be TRBD2 (5 bases). The CDR3 sequence is 13 residues long. Trimming pared 5 bases from V and 2 bases from J, leaving 10 bases between. Germline V gives CDR1 SGHTA, CDR2 FQGTGA. The CDR3 reads CASSAGGPYEQYF. The DNA for the CDR3 is TGTGCCAGCAGCGCGGGTGGGCCCTACGAGCAGTACTTC.

The chain links TRBV25-1 to TRBJ2-1; no clear D gene. The germline V gene has CDR1 MGHDK and CDR2 SYGVNS. The CDR3 has 14 amino acids. Trimming removed 1 base at V and 8 bases at J, with 12 bases between. The CDR3 spells CASSELGTNDEQFF. As DNA, the CDR3 is TGTGCCAGCAGTGAATTAGGCACTAACGATGAGCAGTTCTTC.

This clone was seen just once. The chain links TRBV9 to TRBJ1-6; TRBD1 matches at 7 bases. Germline assignment: CDR1 SGDLS and CDR2 YYNGEE. After removal of 4 bases from V and 7 bases from J, the junction contained 14 bases not matched to a gene. CDR3 length equals 17 residues. The CDR3 bases are TGTGCCAGCAGCCCTCAGGACAGGTCCGCCTTAAATTCACCCCTCCACTTT. This codes for CASSPQDRSALNSPLHF.

The gene calls are TRBV11-3 and TRBJ1-1; tentative D call: TRBD1 (5 bases). The CDR3 has 13 amino acids. Germline CDR1 is SGHNT and CDR2 is YENEEA. V lost 5 bases, J lost 5 bases, and 12 bases lay in between. The chain's CDR3 is CASSPIQATEAFF. CDR3 DNA: TGTGCCAGCAGCCCTATACAGGCTACTGAAGCTTTCTTT.

Only one count was recorded for this clone. The rearrangement joins TRBV7-2 to TRBJ2-7; 11 bases agree with TRBD2. V lost 5 bases to trimming and J lost 6 bases; unmatched junction nucleotides: 9. Germline-derived CDR1 and CDR2 are SGHTA and FQGNSA. The CDR3 is made up of 15 amino acids. The CDR3 reads CASSPLAGGNLEQYF. CDR3 in DNA: TGTGCCAGCAGCCCTCTAGCGGGGGGCAACCTCGAGCAGTACTTC.

The rearrangement links TRBV5-1 to TRBJ1-1; 11 bases match TRBD1. The junction had 10 bases not matched to a gene; V was cut back by 4 bases and J by 11 bases. The CDR3 length is 14 residues. Germline V lookup: CDR1 SGHRS, CDR2 YFSETQ. The CDR3 nucleotides are TGCGCCAGCAGCAGCCAGAGGACAGGGGGCTTGGCTTTCTTT. Its translation is CASSSQRTGGLAFF.

The chain recombines TRBV12-5 with TRBJ1-6, with D maybe TRBD1 (5 bases). The germline V gene has CDR1 LGHNT and CDR2 FRNRAP. Trimming shortened V by 0 bases and J by 8 bases, and 17 bases separated the two germline ends. CDR3 length: 17 amino acids. This CDR3 is CASGLVLDRSSYSPLHF. In DNA, the CDR3 is TGTGCTAGTGGTTTGGTACTTGACAGATCCTCTTATTCACCCCTCCACTTT.

This chain uses TRBV5-1 with TRBJ2-3, with no clear D. CDR1 and CDR2 from the germline V gene are SGHRS and YFSETQ. The ends were cut back, 1 base at V and 3 bases at J, with 3 bases in the middle. CDR3 length equals 12 residues. CDR3 in amino acids: CASSLTTDTQYF. CDR3 coding DNA: TGCGCCAGCAGCTTGACAACAGATACGCAGTATTTT.

This chain connects TRBV4-1 to TRBJ2-1, with TRBD2 matching over 15 bases. The CDR3 extends over 19 amino acids. Germline V gene lookup returns CDR1 MGHRA and CDR2 YSYEKL. Unmatched junction bases numbered 14, after V lost 1 base and J lost 10 bases. The chain's CDR3 is CASSQALGLAGGRGREQFF. CDR3 DNA sequence: TGCGCCAGCAGCCAAGCTCTGGGACTAGCGGGGGGCAGGGGGAGAGAGCAGTTCTTC.

The rearrangement uses TRBV1 and TRBJ2-1; the table calls TRBD2, which could not be checked here. TRBV1 is classified as a pseudogene. This CDR3 is 19 amino acids long. The CDR3 loop is CTSSQATSGRDCSYNEQFF. The CDR3 nucleotides are TGCACCAGCAGCCAAGCGACTAGCGGGAGGGATTGTTCCTACAATGAGCAGTTCTTC.